Here is one T cell receptor beta chain with its context. Its antigen is not identified. The source of the sample is a study of siplizumab effects on memory and regulatory T cells. Notes on the study in general: An assignable phenotype, naive or memory, was missing from roughly 86-96% of proliferating CD4+ or CD8+ clones.

Libraries were prepared by immunoSEQ multiplex PCR; TCRdb keeps only in-frame clonotypes and omits some of them. The data show more than 85,000 clones, 90% to 95% seen once. This CDR3 comprises 14 residues. Germline CDR1 reads SGHRS; CDR2 reads YFSETQ. Trimming pared 0 bases from V and 2 bases from J, leaving 7 bases between. The sequenced material came from Tregs sorted from blood. The rearrangement links TRBV5-1 to TRBJ2-3; the D is unclear. The sequence derives from a human donor in good health. In nucleotides, the CDR3 is TGCGCCAGCAGCTTGGCTCGACTCACAGATACGCAGTATTTT. It codes for CASSLARLTDTQYF.